This passage covers 2 T cell receptor beta chains from one sample sequenced in a study of spatial heterogeneity in lung cancer. Study-wide results and limits: Mutation counts in tumors were tracked by counts of expanded intratumoral alpha and beta TCRs.

TCRdb called the 5' RACE reads again in MiXCR, with one record for every CDR3 protein. The sample holds about 16,000 distinct CDR3 sequences, approximately 7% seen once. No antigen has been assigned to these receptors. Time point indicated: sample taken at primary tumor resection. Sequencing was performed on lung tumor tissue, taken at surgery. These receptors were obtained from a female donor with early-stage non-small cell lung cancer.

This clonotype was counted a few times. This beta chain lies outside the target of a library built for alpha chains; its clone size means little. The chain couples TRBV4-2 to TRBJ1-4; D unclear. The length of the CDR3 is 15 residues. The germline V and J ends were trimmed by 4 bases and 6 bases, with 15 bases remaining between them. Germline loops: CDR1 LGHNA, CDR2 YNFKEQ. DNA for the CDR3: TGTGCCAGCAGCCCCCGAGATCAATTTGATGAAAAACTGTTTTTT. It yields the protein CASSPRDQFDEKLFF.

By share of the sample, this clonotype is medium-sized. With the library built for alpha chains, this beta chain is off target and its frequency is not meaningful. This chain links TRBV9 with TRBJ2-3; possibly TRBD1 for D (6 bases). Germline values: CDR1 SGDLS, CDR2 YYNGEE. This CDR3 has 15 amino acids. Deletions cut 0 bases from V and 1 base from J, with 9 bases between. The CDR3 is CASSVEQGRTDTQYF. The CDR3, as DNA: TGTGCCAGCAGCGTAGAACAGGGTCGCACAGATACGCAGTATTTT.